The rows below give T cell receptor beta chains drawn from one sample of a study of shared clonotypes between healthy human individuals. The protocol was immunoSEQ multiplex PCR, while the TCRdb copy is restricted to in-frame clones and leaves out a portion. Here the sample spans about 470,000 clones, 75% to 85% being singletons. Sequenced material: PBMCs. These receptor sequences come from a woman aged 40-49 years in good health. Some clones in this sample may be carry-over from other donors' samples. CDR3s include the opening cysteine and the closing phenylalanine or tryptophan.

CDR3: CASSWGQATDTQYF
V: TRBV19
length: 14

CDR3: CASSGEGGYTQYF
V: TRBV7-2
length: 13

CDR3: CASSDLSGDADTQYF
V: TRBV6-4
length: 15

CDR3: CASSNRPYNEQFF
V: TRBV25-1
length: 13

CDR3: CANTTWGTDDRNYGYTF
V: TRBV19
length: 17

CDR3: CASSYYPAEQETQYF
V: TRBV6-6
length: 15

CDR3: CASSEKRGTEAFF
V: TRBV25-1
length: 13

CDR3: CASSLQGSGTEAFF
V: TRBV7-2
length: 14

CDR3: CASKAGTSVSYEQYF
V: TRBV19
length: 15

CDR3: CASSAGTSGTYEQYF
V: TRBV7-8
length: 15

CDR3: CASSLVGQGANSPLHF
V: TRBV11-2
length: 16

CDR3: CAHKGAGLNTEAFF
V: TRBV10-3
length: 14

CDR3: CASSARGNRGVQFF
V: TRBV11-2
length: 14

CDR3: CASSRRDLTDTQYF
V: TRBV4-3
length: 14

CDR3: CSAPIGNTIYF
V: TRBV20-1
length: 11

CDR3: CAWGGQLAKNIQYF
V: TRBV30
length: 14

CDR3: CASRSRQGRSQETQYF
V: TRBV12-2
length: 16

CDR3: CASSRTGLYGYTF
V: TRBV6-5
length: 13

CDR3: CASSANYIDEQFF
V: TRBV9
length: 13

CDR3: CASSLGAGRTEAFF
V: TRBV28
length: 14

CDR3: CASTRAGGEAFF
V: TRBV28
length: 12

CDR3: CASSSHRTEAFF
V: TRBV5-8
length: 12

CDR3: CASSHRLAAYEQYF
V: TRBV6-6
length: 14

CDR3: CASSITGDQPQHF
V: TRBV19
length: 13

CDR3: CASSSTGDTTYNEQFF
V: TRBV5-1
length: 16

CDR3: CASSPRVNYGYTF
V: TRBV9
length: 13

CDR3: CASSLGEAEAGELFF
V: TRBV5-1
length: 15

CDR3: CAWSLPVIAGVSYEQYF
V: TRBV30
length: 17

CDR3: CASSLAPYGTEAFF
V: TRBV27
length: 14

CDR3: CASSFGGQGTNQPQHF
V: TRBV5-4
length: 16

CDR3: CASSLEFEGPYEQYF
V: TRBV11-1
length: 15

CDR3: CASSLARLGAGELFF
V: TRBV5-1
length: 15

CDR3: CASSLVLGQGAENTIYF
V: TRBV7-9
length: 17

CDR3: CSVVGQGDQPQHF
V: TRBV29-1
length: 13

CDR3: CASSLSTLSNLGTVNTEAFF
V: TRBV27
length: 20

CDR3: CASSADGPNTGELFF
V: TRBV7-9
length: 15

CDR3: CASSLGVASGSENEQFF
V: TRBV11-3
length: 17

CDR3: CASSHPRGKEGKYEQYF
V: TRBV7-6
length: 17

CDR3: CASSLAGAGTEAFF
V: TRBV5-1
length: 14

CDR3: CASRRPGTGLYGYTF
V: TRBV27
length: 15

CDR3: CASSSRTSGETQYF
V: TRBV7-2
length: 14

CDR3: CASSYSQGGPTGELFF
V: TRBV6-5
length: 16

CDR3: CASSVSRDRVYNEQFF
V: TRBV9
length: 16

CDR3: CASSPTMAAYEQFF
V: TRBV7-2
length: 14

CDR3: CASSTDRVGETQYF
V: TRBV5-5
length: 14

CDR3: CASSPVGVHEQYF
V: TRBV10-1
length: 13

CDR3: CASSHIGAGESGELFF
V: TRBV5-4
length: 16

CDR3: CASSATYAGELFF
V: TRBV6-1
length: 13